This is a list of T cell receptor beta chains from one sample in a study of T-cell memory formation after mild COVID-19. Each CDR3 protein gets one entry after TCRdb re-called the 5' RACE reads with MiXCR. Of about 190,000 distinct CDR3 sequences in the sample, around 19% were seen once. Sequencing input: PBMCs or a T cell subset sorted from them (not recorded which). The source of these receptors is an adult woman who had mild COVID-19 (a few samples of this study predate the infection). Cell type and time point are not known. CDR3s include the opening cysteine and the closing phenylalanine or tryptophan. The order of the fields is CDR3 DNA, CDR3 protein, J gene, V gene, clone size, D gene, CDR3 length. D genes are given only for firm matches. Rows may omit the clone size; those that give it use once, few, many or a size class.

DNA: TGTGCCAGCTCACCACGGCACTCCGAAGCTTTCTTT; CDR3: CASSPRHSEAFF; J: TRBJ1-1; V: TRBV18; size: .; D: .; length: 12
DNA: TGTGCCAGCAGTAAAAGGGGATTGGGCACCGGGGAGCTGTTTTTT; CDR3: CASSKRGLGTGELFF; J: TRBJ2-2; V: TRBV25-1; size: many; D: .; length: 15
DNA: TGTGCCACCAGTTCAGCGGGGGACAGGGGTGCCACAGATACGCAGTATTTT; CDR3: CATSSAGDRGATDTQYF; J: TRBJ2-3; V: TRBV24-1; size: .; D: TRBD1; length: 17
DNA: TGTGCCAGCAGAGTTACTAGCGGGCTACAGCCGGGCAATGAGCAGTTCTTC; CDR3: CASRVTSGLQPGNEQFF; J: TRBJ2-1; V: TRBV2; size: many; D: TRBD2; length: 17
DNA: TGCAGCGTTGAGGGACTAGCCCCATACGAGCAGTACTTC; CDR3: CSVEGLAPYEQYF; J: TRBJ2-7; V: TRBV29-1; size: .; D: TRBD2; length: 13
DNA: TGCGCCAGCAGCCCGCGGGGATCTGAAGCTTTCTTT; CDR3: CASSPRGSEAFF; J: TRBJ1-1; V: TRBV5-1; size: few; D: .; length: 12
DNA: TGTGCCAGCAGCTTATTGGCCCCCCGACAGATCGGGAAGGGGTCTGAAGCTTTCTTT; CDR3: CASSLLAPRQIGKGSEAFF; J: TRBJ1-1; V: TRBV11-2; size: few; D: .; length: 19
DNA: TGTGCCAGCAGCTTAGGACAGGGGTTGAACACTGAAGCTTTCTTT; CDR3: CASSLGQGLNTEAFF; J: TRBJ1-1; V: TRBV7-2; size: .; D: TRBD1; length: 15
DNA: TGCGCCAGCAGCTTGGTCCCTAGCGGGAGCTACGAGCAGTACTTC; CDR3: CASSLVPSGSYEQYF; J: TRBJ2-7; V: TRBV5-1; size: .; D: TRBD2; length: 15
DNA: TGCGCCAGCAGCCAATTGAGGGGATCGGGCACTGAAGCTTTCTTT; CDR3: CASSQLRGSGTEAFF; J: TRBJ1-1; V: TRBV4-1; size: .; D: .; length: 15
DNA: TGTGCCAGCAGCCTCGGGGCCAGGGTATACAATGAGCAGTTCTTC; CDR3: CASSLGARVYNEQFF; J: TRBJ2-1; V: TRBV12-3/TRBV12-4; size: few; D: .; length: 15
DNA: TGTGCCAGCAGTGACCTTAGCACTGAAGCTTTCTTT; CDR3: CASSDLSTEAFF; J: TRBJ1-1; V: TRBV6-2/TRBV6-3; size: once; D: .; length: 12
DNA: TGTGCCAGCAGCTCCGGACAGGAAGCCAAAAACATTCAGTACTTC; CDR3: CASSSGQEAKNIQYF; J: TRBJ2-4; V: TRBV7-9; size: .; D: TRBD1; length: 15
DNA: TGTGCCAGCAGTAGACAGGGCCCTGAAGCTTTCTTT; CDR3: CASSRQGPEAFF; J: TRBJ1-1; V: TRBV12-3/TRBV12-4; size: .; D: TRBD1; length: 12
DNA: TGTGCCACCAGCAGGACTCAGGGGAATCACGAGCAGTACTTC; CDR3: CATSRTQGNHEQYF; J: TRBJ2-7; V: TRBV15; size: few; D: .; length: 14
DNA: TGTGCCAGCAGCCAAGACTGGACCCCCCGGGCAGATACGCAGTATTTT; CDR3: CASSQDWTPRADTQYF; J: TRBJ2-3; V: TRBV4-2; size: .; D: .; length: 16
DNA: TGCGCCAGCAGCTTGGCTAGCGGGACAGTCAGTGAGCAGTTCTTC; CDR3: CASSLASGTVSEQFF; J: TRBJ2-1; V: TRBV5-1; size: .; D: TRBD2; length: 15
DNA: TGTGCCAGCAGCTTAGGACACAGCCCTAACTATGGCTACACCTTC; CDR3: CASSLGHSPNYGYTF; J: TRBJ1-2; V: TRBV7-9; size: few; D: .; length: 15
DNA: TGTGCCAGCAGCCTCTTCGGGACTAGCGTCAGCACAGATACGCAGTATTTT; CDR3: CASSLFGTSVSTDTQYF; J: TRBJ2-3; V: TRBV7-2; size: few; D: TRBD2; length: 17
DNA: TGTGCCAGCAGCCGGAAGGCGGTCGAAGAGACCCAGTACTTC; CDR3: CASSRKAVEETQYF; J: TRBJ2-5; V: TRBV7-9; size: many; D: .; length: 14
DNA: TGCGCCAGCAGCTTGCCGGGGGGCGGTGGGGCCAACGTCCTGACTTTC; CDR3: CASSLPGGGGANVLTF; J: TRBJ2-6; V: TRBV5-1; size: few; D: .; length: 16
DNA: TGCAGCGTTGAGTCTGGGGTGGGGCTCACAGATACGCAGTATTTT; CDR3: CSVESGVGLTDTQYF; J: TRBJ2-3; V: TRBV29-1; size: once; D: .; length: 15
DNA: TGTGCCAGCAGTCCCAGGGGACAGATGAACACTGAAGCTTTCTTT; CDR3: CASSPRGQMNTEAFF; J: TRBJ1-1; V: TRBV2; size: few; D: TRBD1; length: 15
DNA: TGTGCCAGCAGCCAAGATTTTGGGAGCACTGAAGCTTTCTTT; CDR3: CASSQDFGSTEAFF; J: TRBJ1-1; V: TRBV4-2; size: few; D: .; length: 14
DNA: TGTGCCAGCAGCCTCTATGGACAGCTCACAGATACGCAGTATTTT; CDR3: CASSLYGQLTDTQYF; J: TRBJ2-3; V: TRBV11-2; size: once; D: .; length: 15